These 28 T cell receptor beta chains were all obtained from the same sample, sequenced in a study of tumor-infiltrating lymphocytes in primary liver carcinoma. Scientists recovered RNA and DNA together from about 20-30 mg of unsorted bulk tissue. Total RNA (around 0.45 ug) served as template for TCR beta cDNA synthesis primed by a constant-region primer. Libraries for TCR beta were built through three nested multiplex PCR rounds, which together made up a slightly modified ARM-PCR procedure. A C-beta reverse primer was combined with TRBV1-TRBV30 forward primers in the first two PCR rounds, and each round had 10 cycles. TCRdb fed the multiplex PCR reads into MiXCR, producing one record per CDR3 protein. The sample contains roughly 78,000 distinct CDR3 sequences, 71% of which appear only once. The sequencing input was liver tumor tissue from sampling region 4. Stated subset: tumor region T4, right-lateral pole. Receptor source: an older woman with primary liver carcinoma and hepatitis B virus infection.

A note on this clonotype: A read error may account for a junction end that differs from germline. The rearrangement uses TRBV29-1 and TRBJ2-7; D is perhaps TRBD1 (6 bases). Per the germline V gene, CDR1 is SQVTM and CDR2 is ANQGSEA. This CDR3 contains 14 residues. The CDR3 reads CSATGTRSSYELYF. CDR3 DNA sequence: TGCAGCGCAACCGGGACAAGGAGCTCCTACGAGCTGTACTTC.

Worth noting for this clonotype: Because it lacks the conserved phenylalanine or tryptophan at the end, this CDR3 is likely a read error. The chain combines TRBV6-6 with TRBJ1-2; D ambiguous. V gave up 2 bases and J gave up 10 bases, with 17 bases separating them. Germline values: CDR1 MNHNY, CDR2 SVGAGI (reference sequence). CDR3 length: 14 residues. The CDR3 nucleotides are TGTGCCAGCAGTTACCCGGATCAAGGCTCCTACTACACCTTA. Protein sequence: CASSYPDQGSYYTL.

Of note for this clonotype: Sequence at one end of the junction differs from germline and may be a read error. V gene TRBV7-8 combines with J gene TRBJ2-1; 14 bases are a match to TRBD2. Germline CDR1 and CDR2: SGHVS and FQNEAQ. CDR3 length: 16 amino acids. CDR3 DNA: TGTGTCAGCAGCTTAGTCGGGACTAGCGGGAGTAATGAGCAGTTCTTC. Protein product: CVSSLVGTSGSNEQFF.

In the case of this clonotype: This could be a read error, since a much larger clone is one nucleotide away. CDR3 residues: CASSTTAWTVYEQYF. The CDR3 DNA reads TGTGCCAGCAGTACTACCGCCTGGACGGTCTACGAGCAGTACTTC. The V and J genes are TRBV28 and TRBJ2-7; D gene unclear. V dropped 5 bases and J dropped 3 bases, with 17 bases sitting between them. CDR1 and CDR2 from the germline V gene are MDHEN and SYDVKM. The CDR3 spans 15 residues.

In regard to this clonotype: A junction end diverges from the germline sequence, so it may reflect a read error. The V call is TRBV29-1, the J call TRBJ1-1, with 9 bases fitting TRBD1. Germline V CDR1 and CDR2: SQVTM, ANQGSEA. The CDR3 length is 14 residues. The CDR3 is CSVLNRGPSTESFF. The CDR3 DNA sequence: TGCAGCGTGCTCAACAGGGGGCCGAGCACTGAATCTTTCTTC. The entire variable domain, with the rest obtained from reference TRBV29-1 and TRBJ1-1, is as follows: SAVISQKPSRDICQRGTSLTIQCQVDSQVTMMFWYRQQPGQSLTLIATANQGSEATYESGFVIDKFPISRPNLTFSTLTVSNMSPEDSSIYLCSVLNRGPSTESFFGQGTRLTVV.

Details on this clonotype: One end of the junction is discordant with germline, which a read error may explain. The chain combines TRBV10-2 with TRBJ2-2; weak D call: TRBD2 (5 bases). The CDR3 contains 18 residues. Germline V CDR1 and CDR2: WSHSY, SAAADI. Here the CDR3 DNA reads TGCGCCAGCAAGGGCTGGGAGTGGGAGAATCAGAACACCGGGGAGCTGTTCTTT. This translates into CASKGWEWENQNTGELFF.

This clonotype appeared a few times. The V and J genes are TRBV7-9 and TRBJ2-3; 9 bases agree with TRBD1. Trimming removed 2 bases from V and 6 bases from J; junction bases left unmatched: 9. Germline lookup yields CDR1 SEHNR and CDR2 FQNEAQ (reference sequence). The CDR3 length is 16 residues. In DNA form, the CDR3 reads TGTGCCAGCAGCTTACCCGGACAGGGGACAGACGATACGCAGTATTTT. Protein sequence: CASSLPGQGTDDTQYF.

This sequence joins TRBV29-1 and TRBJ2-3; D is unresolved. V lost 3 bases to trimming and J lost 15 bases, with 25 bases between them. The CDR3 runs 14 residues. Germline V gives CDR1 SQVTM, CDR2 ANQGSEA. The DNA of the CDR3 is TGCAGCGTTGAGACCCTGAGTGTCGCAGATATGCAATATTTT. Protein: CSVETLSVADMQYF.

This sequence joins TRBV6-8 and TRBJ2-1; D may match TRBD1 or TRBD2 (5 bases each). The germline V gene has CDR1 MNHGY and CDR2 SAAAGT. V gave up 5 bases and J gave up 5 bases, with 16 bases separating them. CDR3 length: 15 residues. The CDR3 coding sequence is TGTGCCAGCAGTCACCTTCACGGGACGAACAATGAGCAGTTCTTC. Its translation is CASSHLHGTNNEQFF.

Ten or more counts support this clonotype. Possible read error: a much larger clone is one base away. The chain recombines TRBV11-2 with TRBJ2-3; the match to TRBD2 covers 7 bases. Germline V gives CDR1 SGHAT, CDR2 FQNNGV. The CDR3 covers 17 residues. Germline trimming cut 5 bases from V and 2 bases from J; bases unmatched to any gene: 13. This CDR3 reads CASSLGLSGPVTDTQYF. In DNA form, the CDR3 reads TGTGCCAGCAGCCTGGGACTATCGGGGCCGGTCACAGATACGCAGTATTTT.

As to this clonotype: This CDR3 is missing its conserved last phenylalanine or tryptophan, likely due to a read error. No DNA is shown, since the ends of the CDR3 on it are uncertain; the CDR3 is the one TCRdb lists. The chain carries TRBV6-5 and TRBJ1-6. The germline V gene has CDR1 MNHEY and CDR2 SVGAGI. The CDR3 totals 14 residues, both ends included. CDR3 residues: CASSYGSYNSPLQL.

As regards this clonotype: Its ends do not fully match the called genes, so a read error is possible. The gene calls are TRBV6-6 and TRBJ2-2; the D gene could be TRBD1 or TRBD2 (6 bases each). CDR3 length equals 15 residues. From germline, CDR1 is MNHNY and CDR2 SVGAGI (reference sequence). Written as DNA, the CDR3 is TGTGCTAGTAGTTACGGGGGCAGCAACACCGAGGAGCTGTTTTTT. Protein product: CASSYGGSNTEELFF.

The rearrangement links TRBV9 to TRBJ1-6, with D hard to call. The germline V and J ends were trimmed by 3 bases and 6 bases, with 13 bases remaining between them. Germline-derived CDR1 and CDR2 are SGDLS and YYNGEE. This CDR3 comprises 15 residues. In nucleotides, the CDR3 is TGTGCCAGCAGCGAAGGGTCCGGGGTTAATTCACCCCTCCACTTT. It is translated as CASSEGSGVNSPLHF.

This clonotype was seen a few times. This CDR3 reads CATRGTGSFNGYTF. DNA for the CDR3: TGTGCCACCAGGGGTACAGGGTCTTTTAATGGCTACACCTTC. The chain employs TRBV24-1 and TRBJ1-2; D is perhaps TRBD1 (6 bases). The V gene's germline CDR1 is KGHDR and CDR2 SFDVKD. V was pared by 7 bases and J by 6 bases, with 17 bases between. The CDR3 spans 14 residues.

This clonotype has a single count. Germline is not matched at one junction end, which may reflect a read error. J is TRBJ2-3 and V is TRBV13; maybe TRBD1 (6 bases). The germline CDR1 and CDR2 sequences are PRHDT and FYEKMQ (reference sequence). CDR3 size: 16 residues. The CDR3 nucleotides are TGTGCCAGCAGCTCATCCCGACAGGATAGCACAGATATGCAGTATTTT. Translation gives CASSSSRQDSTDMQYF.

Notes on this clonotype: One end of the junction is discordant with germline, which a read error may explain. The chain has TRBV29-1 and TRBJ1-2; D uncertain. Germline assignment: CDR1 SQVTM and CDR2 ANQGSEA. The CDR3 loop spans 14 amino acids. The CDR3 loop reads CSIARETGARGYSF. DNA of the CDR3: TGCAGTATTGCCCGGGAGACGGGCGCTCGCGGCTACAGCTTC.

This clonotype has only one observation. Given the absence of the conserved phenylalanine or tryptophan at the CDR3 end, a read error is likely. This chain connects TRBV11-2 to TRBJ2-4; TRBD1 matches at 9 bases. Germline lookup yields CDR1 SGHAT and CDR2 FQNNGV. The CDR3 is 15 amino acids. CDR3 nucleotide sequence: TGTACCAGCAGTCTACGGACAGGGGATATAAACATTCAGTACCTC. This gives the protein CTSSLRTGDINIQYL.

With regard to this clonotype: The junction departs from the called germline gene at one end, perhaps through a read error. The V gene is TRBV18, the J gene TRBJ1-6; 7 bases fit TRBD1. This CDR3 comprises 16 residues. Germline V gene lookup returns CDR1 KGHSH and CDR2 LQKENI. CDR3 region: CVSSPGGTGTNSPLHF. CDR3 DNA sequence: TGTGTCAGCTCACCAGGGGGGACTGGAACGAATTCACCCCTCCACTTT.

V and J are TRBV28 and TRBJ1-3; D is possibly TRBD1 (6 bases). V was cut by 2 bases and J by 7 bases, with 15 bases left in between. This CDR3 region has 15 residues. Germline CDR1 and CDR2: MDHEN and SYDVKM. Here the CDR3 DNA reads TGTGCCAGCAGTTTAAGCATGGGGGCAGGGAACACCATATATTTT. Amino acids: CASSLSMGAGNTIYF.

V is TRBV29-1 and J is TRBJ2-5; a weak D match, TRBD2 (5 bases). Trimming stripped 0 bases from V and 9 bases from J, with 14 bases between. The CDR3 totals 13 residues. Germline V gives CDR1 SQVTM, CDR2 ANQGSEA. CDR3 in amino acids: CSVEDLVLEAQYF. CDR3 sequence (DNA): TGCAGCGTTGAAGATCTAGTCCTGGAGGCCCAGTACTTC.

The V call is TRBV20-1, the J call TRBJ2-4; 7 nucleotides align to TRBD1. The trim removed 4 bases at V and 1 base at J, leaving 19 bases unmatched. The CDR3 totals 19 residues. CDR1 and CDR2 (germline): DFQATT, SNEGSKA (reference sequence). Here the CDR3 DNA reads TGCAGTGCTACCCCAGTGCGGCAGGGGGAGATTCTTGCCAAAAACATTCAGTACTTC. Residues: CSATPVRQGEILAKNIQYF.

A word on this clonotype: A much more abundant neighbour one base away suggests this may be a read error. This chain joins TRBV30 and TRBJ2-5; possibly TRBD1 for D (6 bases). The CDR3 has 16 amino acids. Germline V gene sequence: CDR1 GTSNPN, CDR2 SVGIG (reference sequence). CDR3 in DNA: TGTGCCTGCCGTCCCTACCAGGGGTCTATGCAAGAGAACCAGTACTTC. Its protein is CACRPYQGSMQENQYF.

This clonotype has a count of ten or more. This chain connects TRBV5-6 to TRBJ2-1, with TRBD2 matching 7 bases. CDR1 is SGHDT and CDR2 is YYEEEE in the germline V gene. V shed 7 bases and J 3 bases; nucleotides not matched to a gene: 13. CDR3 length: 16 residues. The CDR3 here is CASWIKGGGSYNEQFF. The CDR3 coding sequence is TGTGCCAGCTGGATCAAGGGTGGCGGGAGCTACAATGAGCAGTTCTTC.

The chain uses TRBV5-1 and TRBJ1-6; D is uncertain. Germline V CDR1 and CDR2: SGHRS, YFSETQ. Trimming removed 4 bases from V and 13 bases from J, with 21 bases in between. The CDR3 spans 15 residues. CDR3 sequence: CASSVADKGVSPLHF. The CDR3 DNA sequence: TGCGCCAGCAGCGTGGCCGACAAGGGAGTTTCGCCCCTCCACTTT.

Worth noting for this clonotype: One base away lies a much larger clone, so this may be a sequencing read error. V usage is TRBV5-1 and J usage is TRBJ2-7, with D perhaps matching TRBD1 or TRBD2 (5 bases each). The CDR3 length is 15 residues. The V end was cut by 0 bases, the J end by 1 base, with 11 bases between. Germline-derived CDR1 and CDR2 are SGHRS and YFSETQ. The CDR3 nucleotides read TGCGCCAGCAGCTTGGGGGGGATCCGTTCCTACGAGCAGTACTTC. Amino acids: CASSLGGIRSYEQYF. Based on the CDR3 plus reference TRBV5-1 and TRBJ2-7, the full variable domain is KAGVTQTPRYLIKTRGQQVTLSCSPISGHRSVSWYQQTPGQGLQFLFEYFSETQRNKGNFPGRFSGRQFSNSRSEMNVSTLELGDSALYLCASSLGGIRSYEQYFGPGTRLTVT.

Comment on this clonotype: One end of the junction varies from germline; a read error may be responsible. The chain combines TRBV6-6 with TRBJ1-2; D call uncertain. This CDR3 contains 15 residues. From germline, CDR1 is MNHNY and CDR2 SVGAGI (reference sequence). The CDR3 DNA sequence: TGTGCCGGCAGCCACGGACCCCGAGACGGCTATGGCTACATCTTC. Protein: CAGSHGPRDGYGYIF.

The chain couples TRBV28 to TRBJ1-4; possibly TRBD1 for D (5 bases). Germline V lookup: CDR1 MDHEN, CDR2 SYDVKM. CDR3 length equals 13 residues. Trimming took off 7 bases at V and 6 bases at J, with 12 bases between the two ends. The CDR3 here is CASTGGVYEKLFF. In DNA, the CDR3 is TGTGCCAGCACCGGGGGGGTTTATGAAAAACTGTTTTTT. Complete variable domain (other parts from reference TRBV28 and TRBJ1-4): DVKVTQSSRYLVKRTGEKVFLECVQDMDHENMFWYRQDPGLGLRLIYFSYDVKMKEKGDIPEGYSVSREKKERFSLILESASTNQTSMYLCASTGGVYEKLFFGSGTQLSVL.

Of note for this clonotype: One junction end does not reproduce the germline sequence, and a read error may be involved. The chain uses TRBV6-5 and TRBJ2-7; TRBD1 aligns across 7 bases. CDR3 length: 15 residues. Looked up from germline, CDR1 is MNHEY and CDR2 is SVGAGI. CDR3 in amino acids: CASSIPRDSHYGQYF. The CDR3 coding sequence is TGTGCCAGCAGTATCCCCCGGGACAGCCACTACGGGCAGTACTTC.